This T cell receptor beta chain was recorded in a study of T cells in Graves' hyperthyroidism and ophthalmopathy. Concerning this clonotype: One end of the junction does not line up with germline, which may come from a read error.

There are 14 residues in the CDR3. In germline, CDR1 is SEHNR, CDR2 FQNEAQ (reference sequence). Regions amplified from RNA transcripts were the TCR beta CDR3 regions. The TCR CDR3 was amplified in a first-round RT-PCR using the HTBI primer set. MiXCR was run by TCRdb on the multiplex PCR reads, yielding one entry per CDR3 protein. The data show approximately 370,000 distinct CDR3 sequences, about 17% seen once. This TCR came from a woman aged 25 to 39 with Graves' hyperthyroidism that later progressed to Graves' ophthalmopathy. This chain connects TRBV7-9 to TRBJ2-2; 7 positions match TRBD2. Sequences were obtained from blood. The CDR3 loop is CACSSGEAAGELFF. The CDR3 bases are TGTGCCTGCAGCAGCGGGGAGGCGGCCGGGGAGCTGTTTTTT.